The clone carrying this TCR beta chain has a handful of counts. Its antigen is unidentified. A universal primer site was created by template switching, with the cDNA bearing unique molecular identifiers. MiXCR was run by TCRdb on the 5' RACE reads, yielding one entry per CDR3 protein. Among around 670,000 distinct CDR3 sequences listed, approximately 6.1% were seen once. This sample stems from a study of identical twins. The study's findings and limits: Reduced insertions were recorded for abundant cord blood beta clonotypes, with no such pattern in memory repertoires.

The sample taken for sequencing was naive T cells sorted from blood. This receptor was obtained from a man younger than 35 in good health.

The CDR3 DNA sequence: TGTGCCAGCAGTTTATCCCTTAGCGGCACCACAGATACGCAGTATTTT. Protein product: CASSLSLSGTTDTQYF. This chain uses TRBV12-3 or TRBV12-4 with TRBJ2-3, with a possible D match to TRBD2 (6 bases). This CDR3 contains 16 residues. V lost 2 bases and J lost 2, with 14 bases in between.